Each of the 25 T cell receptor beta chains below was sequenced from the same sample in a study of T-cell memory formation after mild COVID-19. TCRdb reanalysed the 5' RACE reads using MiXCR and keeps one entry per CDR3 protein. The sample includes just over 400,000 distinct CDR3 sequences, under 25% of them seen just once. What was sequenced was PBMCs or a T cell subset sorted from them (not recorded which). These TCRs come from an adult woman who had mild COVID-19 (a few samples of this study predate the infection). Cell type and time point are not known.

The chain carries TRBV7-8 and TRBJ1-1; D not certain. Trimming took off 1 base at V and 6 bases at J, with 12 bases between the two ends. The CDR3 is 14 residues long. Germline V gene sequence: CDR1 SGHVS, CDR2 FQNEAQ. The CDR3 sequence is CASSLVGGPAEAFF. CDR3 nucleotides: TGTGCCAGCAGCTTAGTCGGAGGCCCGGCTGAAGCTTTCTTT.

This clonotype was observed at least ten times. Mismatch with germline at one junction end may stem from a read error. The genes are TRBV5-1 and TRBJ1-3, with D hard to call. Germline lookup yields CDR1 SGHRS and CDR2 YFSETQ. The CDR3 sequence is 12 residues long. CDR3 sequence (DNA): TGTGCCAGCAGCCTCTCTGGAAACACCATATATTTT. Its translation is CASSLSGNTIYF.

This clonotype was seen a handful of times. The rearrangement joins TRBV24-1 to TRBJ2-7; 7 bases align to TRBD1. With V trimmed by 7 bases and J by 2 bases, 10 bases remained unmatched. Per the germline V gene, CDR1 is KGHDR and CDR2 is SFDVKD. The CDR3 is made up of 15 amino acids. The CDR3 DNA sequence: TGTGCCACCAGGGGGTCGGGGACAGAAACCTACGAGCAGTACTTC. This encodes CATRGSGTETYEQYF.

In its sample, this clonotype was seen a few times. The junction and the germline gene differ at one end; a read error may be behind it. The chain uses TRBV11-3 and TRBJ2-1; D not certain. Germline V gene data show CDR1 as SGHNT and CDR2 as YENEEA. The CDR3 consists of 14 residues. This chain's CDR3 is CASSLDGSNNEQFF. The DNA for the CDR3 is TGTGCCAGCAGCTTAGATGGCTCCAACAATGAGCAGTTCTTC.

The rearrangement uses TRBV18 and TRBJ2-3, with 7 nucleotides matching TRBD2. CDR3 length: 14 residues. Germline CDR1 is KGHSH and CDR2 is LQKENI. Unmatched junction bases numbered 6, after V lost 8 bases and J lost 1 base. The CDR3 reads CASATAGGTDTQYF. In DNA, the CDR3 is TGTGCCAGCGCAACCGCGGGGGGCACAGATACGCAGTATTTT.

This chain uses TRBV5-1 with TRBJ1-1, with TRBD1 as a possible D gene (5 bases). Trimming pared 3 bases from V and 6 bases from J, leaving 15 bases between. The CDR3 is made up of 14 amino acids. In germline, CDR1 is SGHRS, CDR2 YFSETQ. CDR3 bases: TGCGCCAGCAGCTCCGGTGGGGGGTGGCCTGAAGCTTTCTTT. Its protein is CASSSGGGWPEAFF.

This clonotype was observed a few times. The CDR3 protein is CASSAARETQYF. CDR3 nucleotide sequence: TGTGCCAGCAGTGCGGCCCGAGAGACCCAGTACTTC. The chain carries TRBV11-1 and TRBJ2-5; no reliable D call. V was trimmed by 6 bases and J by 4 bases, leaving 9 bases between them. The CDR3 runs to 12 residues. Germline CDR1 and CDR2: SGHAT and FQDESV (reference sequence).

A few counts support this clonotype. This chain joins TRBV24-1 and TRBJ2-6; unclear D gene. Trimming pared 4 bases from V and 0 bases from J, leaving 3 bases between. CDR1 and CDR2 (germline): KGHDR, SFDVKD. This CDR3 region has 14 residues. Written as DNA, the CDR3 is TGTGCCACCAGTGAAGGCTCTGGGGCCAACGTCCTGACTTTC. The encoded protein is CATSEGSGANVLTF.

The chain uses TRBV19 and TRBJ2-5, with unresolved D. The CDR3 runs to 15 residues. Trimming stripped 5 bases from V and 5 bases from J, with 18 bases between. The germline V gene encodes CDR1 LNHDA and CDR2 SQIVND (reference sequence). This CDR3 is CASSSPYDAEETQYF. The DNA for the CDR3 is TGTGCCAGTAGTTCCCCATACGATGCAGAGGAGACCCAGTACTTC.

The J gene is TRBJ2-1, the V gene TRBV24-1; 7 nucleotides match TRBD2. V lost 7 bases, J lost 5 bases, and 7 bases stayed unmatched. CDR3 length equals 14 residues. CDR1 is KGHDR, CDR2 SFDVKD, per germline. The CDR3: CATREAGSDNEQFF. CDR3 sequence (DNA): TGTGCCACCAGGGAAGCGGGATCTGACAATGAGCAGTTCTTC.

This clonotype was recorded at least ten times. The CDR3: CASSLDRASTDTQYF. Written as DNA, the CDR3 is TGTGCCAGCAGCTTAGATCGTGCTAGCACAGATACGCAGTATTTT. The V gene is TRBV7-9, the J gene TRBJ2-3, with D uncertain. Trimming removed 1 base at V and 0 bases at J, with 8 bases between. Per germline, CDR1 SEHNR and CDR2 FQNEAQ (reference sequence). The CDR3 loop spans 15 amino acids.

The CDR3 loop reads CASSQEQGAVGKLFF. In DNA, the CDR3 is TGCGCCAGCAGCCAAGAACAGGGGGCGGTGGGAAAACTGTTTTTT. This chain uses TRBV4-1 with TRBJ1-4; 9 positions agree with TRBD1. This CDR3 has 15 residues. In germline, CDR1 is MGHRA, CDR2 YSYEKL. Trimming at V came to 0 bases and at J to 10 bases, leaving 6 bases not matched to a gene.

The V gene is TRBV7-3, the J gene TRBJ1-1, with no clear D. This CDR3 spans 14 amino acids. Per the germline V gene, CDR1 is SGHTA and CDR2 is FQGTGA. Trimming stripped 1 base from V and 4 bases from J, with 10 bases between. The CDR3 sequence is CASSLNGWSTEAFF. As DNA, the CDR3 is TGTGCCAGCAGCTTAAACGGGTGGAGCACTGAAGCTTTCTTT.

This clonotype was seen more than once but under ten times. The chain combines TRBV2 with TRBJ1-5, with D possibly matching TRBD1 (5 bases). The CDR3 runs 15 residues. The germline V gene has CDR1 SNHLY and CDR2 FYNNEI. V dropped 4 bases and J dropped 0 bases, with 10 bases sitting between them. The CDR3 DNA is TGTGCCAGCAGTGGGACACTTAATAGCAATCAGCCCCAGCATTTT. It specifies CASSGTLNSNQPQHF.

J is TRBJ2-1 and V is TRBV24-1; D is unresolved. V lost 5 bases to trimming and J lost 7 bases, with 14 bases between them. This CDR3 region has 14 residues. Germline V lookup: CDR1 KGHDR, CDR2 SFDVKD. Here the CDR3 DNA reads TGTGCCACCAGTGTAAGCAGGACCATAAATGAGCAGTTCTTC. Its translation: CATSVSRTINEQFF.

This clonotype was seen only a few times. This chain uses TRBV10-3 with TRBJ1-4, with 11 positions matching TRBD1. There are 13 residues in the CDR3. V lost 10 bases, J lost 6 bases, and 4 bases stayed unmatched. The germline gives CDR1 ENHRY, CDR2 SYGVKD. This chain's CDR3 is CATLGQGDEKLFF. DNA for the CDR3: TGTGCCACCCTGGGACAGGGGGATGAAAAACTGTTTTTT.

V and J are TRBV7-6 and TRBJ2-5; 9 bases match TRBD1. CDR1 SGHVS and CDR2 FNYEAQ come from the germline V gene. The CDR3 has 16 residues. The J segment lost 7 bases and the V segment lost 3 bases, leaving 12 bases of the junction unmatched. The CDR3 region has the DNA TGTGCCAGCAGCTTCAAAACCGGGACAGGGAAGGCGACCCAGTACTTC. Translation gives CASSFKTGTGKATQYF.

V is TRBV6-5 and J is TRBJ1-6; 7 nucleotides match TRBD1. Germline V gene lookup returns CDR1 MNHEY and CDR2 SVGAGI. This CDR3 contains 13 residues. V shed 9 bases, J shed 9 bases, and the junction held 8 bases outside the gene matches. As DNA, the CDR3 is TGTGCCAGTACGACAGGGATAGCTTCACCCCTCCACTTT. This codes for CASTTGIASPLHF.

V and J are TRBV29-1 and TRBJ1-2; D may be TRBD1 (5 bases). The CDR3 is 14 residues long. The V and J ends lost 5 bases and 2 bases respectively, with 15 bases between them. Per the germline V gene, CDR1 is SQVTM and CDR2 is ANQGSEA. CDR3 in amino acids: CSVTRDLGNYGYTF. The DNA of the CDR3 is TGCAGCGTTACCCGGGACCTCGGGAACTATGGCTACACCTTC.

The table lists this clonotype with a few counts. The rearrangement links TRBV4-1 to TRBJ2-2; D perhaps matches TRBD2 (6 bases). Germline lookup yields CDR1 MGHRA and CDR2 YSYEKL. V lost 2 bases and J 7 bases, leaving 14 bases between the germline ends. The CDR3 length is 15 residues. The CDR3 loop is CASSQPTGRNGELFF. DNA for the CDR3: TGCGCCAGCAGCCAACCAACGGGGAGGAACGGGGAGCTGTTTTTT.

The chain is built from TRBV7-7 and TRBJ2-7; 7 bases line up with TRBD1. This CDR3 spans 15 amino acids. V shed 4 bases, J shed 3 bases, and the junction held 9 bases outside the gene matches. In germline, CDR1 is SSHAT, CDR2 FNYEAQ (reference sequence). CDR3 sequence (DNA): TGTGCCAGCAGCTCAAACACAGGGGAGATCTACGAGCAGTACTTC. Translated: CASSSNTGEIYEQYF.

This clonotype has just a few counts. V usage is TRBV29-1 and J usage is TRBJ2-3, with D perhaps matching TRBD1 (5 bases). With 8 bases removed from V and 4 bases from J, the gap between germline ends came to 19 bases. Germline assignment: CDR1 SQVTM and CDR2 ANQGSEA. CDR3 size: 14 residues. The CDR3 DNA reads TGCAGCTTCCTCCAGGGCTTCGGATCAGATACGCAGTATTTT. Its protein is CSFLQGFGSDTQYF.

The chain recombines TRBV21-1 with TRBJ2-1; no DNA check was done on the table's D call, TRBD2. TRBV21-1 is labeled a pseudogene. The CDR3 extends over 16 amino acids. The CDR3 sequence: CASSKGEGKPYNEQFF. CDR3 coding DNA: TGTGCCAGCAGCAAAGGGGAGGGGAAACCCTACAATGAGCAGTTCTTC.

This clonotype was seen a few times. The chain combines TRBV5-1 with TRBJ2-7; TRBD1 is a possible D gene (6 bases). Germline assignment: CDR1 SGHRS and CDR2 YFSETQ. CDR3 size: 14 residues. V gave up 1 base and J gave up 5 bases, with 13 bases separating them. The CDR3 DNA follows: TGCGCCAGCAGCTTGTCCAGGGGTTATGACGAGCAGTACTTC. Translating gives CASSLSRGYDEQYF.

This clonotype was seen only a few times. V gene TRBV10-3 combines with J gene TRBJ2-7, with D tentatively TRBD2 (6 bases). The CDR3 totals 11 residues. The germline CDR1 and CDR2 sequences are ENHRY and SYGVKD. Trimming pared 10 bases from V and 3 bases from J, leaving 10 bases between. CDR3 coding DNA: TGTGCCACGACCGGGGGCTACGAGCAGTACTTC. It specifies CATTGGYEQYF.